This TCR beta chain is drawn from a study of blood T cell repertoires in COVID-19. In the study overall: COVID-19 samples from acute and convalescent phases originated in the United States, Italy and Spain.

CDR1 and CDR2 from the germline V gene are MNHEY and SVGAGI. The CDR3 has 14 residues. J was trimmed by 3 bases and V by 4 bases; bases with no gene match: 5. Profiled with immunoSEQ multiplex PCR; TCRdb holds only in-frame clones, not every one. The data hold approximately 72,000 clones, with 88% observed a single time. The sequence derives from a man aged 50 to 59 with acute or convalescent COVID-19. The rearrangement uses TRBV6-5 and TRBJ2-7; TRBD1 matches 8 bases. Sequenced sample: peripheral blood. DNA for the CDR3: TGTGCCAGCAGTTTTGGACAGGGAGACTACGAGCAGTACTTC. Its protein product is CASSFGQGDYEQYF.